This T cell receptor (beta chain) was documented in a study of technical replicates of blood from a handful of donors (dated by TCRdb to 2017 to 2019). The library was generated by the immunoSEQ multiplex PCR assay. What TCRdb holds here is the immuneACCESS table cut down to in-frame rearrangements. Part of the clones is not present; checked against another copy, under half of the missing clones reflect an unresolved V gene, and the others are unexplained. This sample holds about 84,000 clones; around 97% were observed only once. The top ten clonotypes cover less than 0.2% of the sample. Reading the germline V gene gives CDR1 SGHAT and CDR2 FQNNGV. V and J are trimmed by 4 bases and 7 bases, and the gene matches miss 10 bases of the junction. Including cysteine and phenylalanine, the CDR3 has 15 amino acids. Of the read, only the CDR3 DNA is kept; its 45 bases are in frame from base 1. Of note for this clone: Its antigen is not yet known. No qualities accompany the bases; no much larger clone lies one base away.

Material: T cells isolated from PBMCs. The chain joins TRBV11-2 to TRBJ1-2; 9 central bases correspond to TRBD1. The TCR sequence derives from a human donor in good health. The CDR3 protein sequence reads: CASSSLRDRDVGYTF. DNA sequence: TGTGCCAGCAGCTCCCTCCGGGACAGGGACGTTGGCTACACCTTC. Reference TRBV11-2 and TRBJ1-2 proteins supply the regions before and after the CDR3; the full variable domain is: EAGVAQSPRYKIIEKRQSVAFWCNPISGHATLYWYQQILGQGPKLLIQFQNNGVVDDSQLPKDRFSAERLKGVDSTLKIQPAKLEDSAVYLCASSSLRDRDVGYTFGSGTRLTVV.